The entry below describes one T cell receptor (beta chain). The germline V gene encodes CDR1 SNHLY and CDR2 FYNNEI. The length of the CDR3 is 11 residues. The ends were cut back, 8 bases at V and 5 bases at J, with 9 bases in the middle. This entry is derived from a study of T cell responses to AZD1222 COVID-19 vaccine. This table comes from immunoSEQ multiplex PCR, and its TCRdb copy is limited to in-frame clones, with some not included. The sample has 100,000 to 150,000 clones, around 89% seen once. The input for sequencing was peripheral blood, taken on day 0 of AZD1222 vaccination. V is TRBV2 and J is TRBJ2-5; D not certain. This receptor was taken from an adult in good health. The CDR3 loop reads CASDLGETQYF. CDR3 nucleotide sequence: TGTGCCAGCGACTTGGGGGAGACCCAGTACTTC.